This TCR beta chain was observed in a study of T cell responses to AZD1222 COVID-19 vaccine. TCRdb keeps only in-frame clones here, not all; method: immunoSEQ multiplex PCR. The repertoire holds 97,000 or so clones, with roughly 83% as singletons. This clone has just one count. V lost 5 bases and J lost 4, with 15 bases in between. Germline V gene data show CDR1 as MNHEY and CDR2 as SMNVEV (reference sequence). CDR3 length: 16 amino acids. V and J are TRBV27 and TRBJ1-6, with D maybe TRBD1 (6 bases). The sample consisted of peripheral blood, taken on day 0 of AZD1222 vaccination. The TCR was taken from an adult in good health. CDR3 loop: CASSEQQGRYNSPLHF. For the CDR3, the DNA is TGTGCCAGCAGTGAACAACAGGGACGGTATAATTCACCCCTCCACTTT.